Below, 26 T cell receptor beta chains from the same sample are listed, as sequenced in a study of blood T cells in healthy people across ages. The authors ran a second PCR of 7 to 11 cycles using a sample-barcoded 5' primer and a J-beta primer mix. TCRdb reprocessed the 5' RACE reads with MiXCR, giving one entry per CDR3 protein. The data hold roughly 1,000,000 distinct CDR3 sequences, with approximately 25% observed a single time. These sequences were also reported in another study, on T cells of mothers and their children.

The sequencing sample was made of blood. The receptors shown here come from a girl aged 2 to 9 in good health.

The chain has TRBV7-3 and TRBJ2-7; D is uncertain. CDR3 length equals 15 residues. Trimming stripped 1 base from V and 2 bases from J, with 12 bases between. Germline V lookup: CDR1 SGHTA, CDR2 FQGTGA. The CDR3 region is CASSLKTLDTYEQYF. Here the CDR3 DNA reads TGTGCCAGCAGCTTAAAAACGTTAGACACCTACGAGCAGTACTTC.

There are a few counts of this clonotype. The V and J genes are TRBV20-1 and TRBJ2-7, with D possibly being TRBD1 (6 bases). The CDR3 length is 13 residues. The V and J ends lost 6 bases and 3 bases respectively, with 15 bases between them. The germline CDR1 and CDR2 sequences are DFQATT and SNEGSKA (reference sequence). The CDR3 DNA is TGCAGTGCGAGTGACAGGTTCCACTACGAGCAGTACTTC. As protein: CSASDRFHYEQYF.

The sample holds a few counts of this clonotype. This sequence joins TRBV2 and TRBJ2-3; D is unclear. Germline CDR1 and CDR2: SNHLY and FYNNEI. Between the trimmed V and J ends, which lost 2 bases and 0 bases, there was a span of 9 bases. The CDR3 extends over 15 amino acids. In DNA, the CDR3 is TGTGCCAGCAGTGAATTTCAGACTAGCACAGATACGCAGTATTTT. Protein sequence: CASSEFQTSTDTQYF.

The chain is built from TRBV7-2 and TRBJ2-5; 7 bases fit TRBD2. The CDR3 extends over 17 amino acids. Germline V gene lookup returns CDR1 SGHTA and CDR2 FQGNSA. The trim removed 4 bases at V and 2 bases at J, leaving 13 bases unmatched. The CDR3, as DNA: TGTGCCAGCAGCTCCCCATTCCCGGGGGGTCGGCAAGAGACCCAGTACTTC. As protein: CASSSPFPGGRQETQYF.

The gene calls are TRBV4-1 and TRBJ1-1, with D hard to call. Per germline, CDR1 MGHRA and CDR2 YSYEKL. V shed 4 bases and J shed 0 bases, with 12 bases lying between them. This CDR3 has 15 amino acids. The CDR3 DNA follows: TGCGCCAGCAGCCCGACCTTTGAAGTGAACACTGAAGCTTTCTTT. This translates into CASSPTFEVNTEAFF.

The CDR3 DNA is TGTGCCAGCAGTTCTATAAGGGCTGGGGCCAACGTCCTGACTTTC. This encodes CASSSIRAGANVLTF. This sequence joins TRBV27 and TRBJ2-6; D gene unclear. The CDR3 runs to 15 residues. Trimming removed 4 bases at V and 2 bases at J, with 9 bases between. Per germline, CDR1 MNHEY and CDR2 SMNVEV (reference sequence).

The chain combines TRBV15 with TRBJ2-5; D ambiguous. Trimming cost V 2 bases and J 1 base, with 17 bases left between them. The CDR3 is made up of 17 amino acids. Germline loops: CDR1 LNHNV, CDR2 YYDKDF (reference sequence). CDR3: CATSRSPASISQETQYF. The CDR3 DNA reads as TGTGCCACCAGCAGATCTCCAGCGAGCATTTCCCAAGAGACCCAGTACTTC.

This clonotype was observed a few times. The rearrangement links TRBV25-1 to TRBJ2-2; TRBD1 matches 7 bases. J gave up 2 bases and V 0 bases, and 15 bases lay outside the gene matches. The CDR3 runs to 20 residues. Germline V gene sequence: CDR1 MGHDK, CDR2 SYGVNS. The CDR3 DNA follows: TGTGCCAGCAGTGAATATTTTTCAACCGGACAGGCCTTAAACACCGGGGAGCTGTTTTTT. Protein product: CASSEYFSTGQALNTGELFF.

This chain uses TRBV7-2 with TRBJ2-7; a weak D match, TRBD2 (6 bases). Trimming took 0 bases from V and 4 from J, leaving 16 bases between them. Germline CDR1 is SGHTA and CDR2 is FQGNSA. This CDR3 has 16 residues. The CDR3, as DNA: TGTGCCAGCAGCTTAGCGTTGTCTGCGGGAAGTTACGAGCAGTACTTC. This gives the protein CASSLALSAGSYEQYF. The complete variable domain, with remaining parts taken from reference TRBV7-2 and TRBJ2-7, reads GAGVSQSPSNKVTEKGKDVELRCDPISGHTALYWYRQSLGQGLEFLIYFQGNSAPDKSGLPSDRFSAERTGGSVSTLTIQRTQQEDSAVYLCASSLALSAGSYEQYFGPGTRLTVT.

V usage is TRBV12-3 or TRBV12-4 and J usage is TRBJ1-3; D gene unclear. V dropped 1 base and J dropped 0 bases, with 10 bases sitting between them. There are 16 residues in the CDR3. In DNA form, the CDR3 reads TGTGCCAGCAGTTTAGACAGCCTTAGCTCTGGAAACACCATATATTTT. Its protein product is CASSLDSLSSGNTIYF.

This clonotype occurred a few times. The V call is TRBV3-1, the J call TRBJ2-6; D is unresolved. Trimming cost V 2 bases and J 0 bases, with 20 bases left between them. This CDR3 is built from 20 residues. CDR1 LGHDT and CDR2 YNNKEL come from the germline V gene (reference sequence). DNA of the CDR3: TGTGCCAGCAGCCAATATTTAATCGGCACAGCTTACTCTGGGGCCAACGTCCTGACTTTC. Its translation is CASSQYLIGTAYSGANVLTF.

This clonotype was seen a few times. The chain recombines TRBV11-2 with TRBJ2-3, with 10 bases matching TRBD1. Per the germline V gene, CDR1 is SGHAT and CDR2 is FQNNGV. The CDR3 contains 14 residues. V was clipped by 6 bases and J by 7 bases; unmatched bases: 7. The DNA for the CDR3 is TGTGCCAGCAGTCCCGGGACAGGGGTAAATACGCAGTATTTT. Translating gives CASSPGTGVNTQYF.

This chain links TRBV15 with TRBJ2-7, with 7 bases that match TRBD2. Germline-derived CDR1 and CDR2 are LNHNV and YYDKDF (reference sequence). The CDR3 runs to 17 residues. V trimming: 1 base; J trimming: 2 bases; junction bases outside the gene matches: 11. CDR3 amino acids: CATSRGRSAGSTYEQYF. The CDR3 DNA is TGTGCCACCAGCAGAGGTAGATCAGCGGGATCTACCTACGAGCAGTACTTC.

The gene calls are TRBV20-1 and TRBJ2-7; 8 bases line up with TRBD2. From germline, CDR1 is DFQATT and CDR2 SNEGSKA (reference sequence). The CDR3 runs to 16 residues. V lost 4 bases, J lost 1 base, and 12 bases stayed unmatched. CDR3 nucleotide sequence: TGCAGTGCTACCGTAGGTAGCGGGGCACTTTCCTACGAGCAGTACTTC. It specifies CSATVGSGALSYEQYF.

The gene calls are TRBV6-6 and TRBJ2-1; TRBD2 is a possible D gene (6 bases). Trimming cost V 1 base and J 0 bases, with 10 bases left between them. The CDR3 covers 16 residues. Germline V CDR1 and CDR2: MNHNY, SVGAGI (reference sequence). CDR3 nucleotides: TGTGCCAGCAGTTACTTAGCGGCGAGCTCCTACAATGAGCAGTTCTTC. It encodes CASSYLAASSYNEQFF.

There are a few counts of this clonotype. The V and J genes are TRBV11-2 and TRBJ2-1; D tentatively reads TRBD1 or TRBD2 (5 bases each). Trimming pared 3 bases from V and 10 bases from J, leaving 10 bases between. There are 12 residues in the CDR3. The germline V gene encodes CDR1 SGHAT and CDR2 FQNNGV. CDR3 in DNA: TGTGCCAGCAGCTTTTGGGGGAGAGAGCAGTTCTTC. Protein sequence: CASSFWGREQFF.

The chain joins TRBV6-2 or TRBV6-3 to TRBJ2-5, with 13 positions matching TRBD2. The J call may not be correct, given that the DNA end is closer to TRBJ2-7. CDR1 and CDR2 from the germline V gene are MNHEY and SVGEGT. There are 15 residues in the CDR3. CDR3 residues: CASSKLAGGIHEQYF. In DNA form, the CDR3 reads TGTGCCAGCAGCAAACTAGCGGGGGGGATCCACGAGCAGTACTTC.

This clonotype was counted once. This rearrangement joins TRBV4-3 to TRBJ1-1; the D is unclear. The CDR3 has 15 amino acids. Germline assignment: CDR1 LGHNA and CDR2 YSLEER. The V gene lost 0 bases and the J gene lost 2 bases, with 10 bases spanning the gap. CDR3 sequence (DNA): TGCGCCAGCAGCCAAGAGGAGACGGTCAACACTGAAGCTTTCTTT. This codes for CASSQEETVNTEAFF.

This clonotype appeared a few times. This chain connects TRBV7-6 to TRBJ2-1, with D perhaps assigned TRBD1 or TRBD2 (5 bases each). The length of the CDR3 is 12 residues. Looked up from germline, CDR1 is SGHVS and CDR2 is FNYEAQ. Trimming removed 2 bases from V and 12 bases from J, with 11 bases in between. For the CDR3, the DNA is TGTGCCAGCAGCTTACTCCGGGACGGGCAGTTCTTC. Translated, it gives CASSLLRDGQFF.

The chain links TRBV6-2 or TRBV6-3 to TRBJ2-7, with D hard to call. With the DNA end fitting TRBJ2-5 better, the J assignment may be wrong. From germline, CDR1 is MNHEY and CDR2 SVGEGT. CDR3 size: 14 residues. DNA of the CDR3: TGTGCCAGCAGTTACGCCGGTCATGGGGAGACCCAGTACTTC. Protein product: CASSYAGHGETQYF.

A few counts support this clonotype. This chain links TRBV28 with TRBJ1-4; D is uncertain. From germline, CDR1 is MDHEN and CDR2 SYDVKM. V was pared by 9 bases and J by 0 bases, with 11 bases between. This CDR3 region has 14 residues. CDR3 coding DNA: TGTGCCAGTTGGGATCCTGCAACTAATGAAAAACTGTTTTTT. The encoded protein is CASWDPATNEKLFF.

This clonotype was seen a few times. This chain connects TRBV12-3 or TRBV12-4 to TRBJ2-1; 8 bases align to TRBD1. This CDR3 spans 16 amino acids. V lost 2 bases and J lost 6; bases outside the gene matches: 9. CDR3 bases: TGTGCCAGCAGTTTAAGTGGACAGGGATTCGGCAATGAGCAGTTCTTC. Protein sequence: CASSLSGQGFGNEQFF.

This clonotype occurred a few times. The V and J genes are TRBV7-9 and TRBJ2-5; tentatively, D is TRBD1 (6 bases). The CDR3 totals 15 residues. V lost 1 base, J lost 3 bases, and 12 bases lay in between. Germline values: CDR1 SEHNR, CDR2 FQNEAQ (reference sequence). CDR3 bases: TGTGCCAGCAGCTTAGTAAGGGCAGGGGAAGAGACCCAGTACTTC. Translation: CASSLVRAGEETQYF.

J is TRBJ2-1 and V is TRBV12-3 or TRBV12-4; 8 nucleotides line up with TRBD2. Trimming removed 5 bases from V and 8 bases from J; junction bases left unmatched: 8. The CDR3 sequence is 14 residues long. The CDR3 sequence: CASSKSGRVDEQFF. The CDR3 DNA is TGTGCCAGCAGTAAAAGCGGGAGAGTTGATGAGCAGTTCTTC.

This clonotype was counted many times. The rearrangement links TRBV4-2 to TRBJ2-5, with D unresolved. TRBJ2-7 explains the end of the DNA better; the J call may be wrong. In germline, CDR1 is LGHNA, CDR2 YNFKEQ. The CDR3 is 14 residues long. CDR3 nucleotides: TGTGCCAGCAGCCAAGAGACTGGCCGCTACGAGCAGTACTTC. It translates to CASSQETGRYEQYF.

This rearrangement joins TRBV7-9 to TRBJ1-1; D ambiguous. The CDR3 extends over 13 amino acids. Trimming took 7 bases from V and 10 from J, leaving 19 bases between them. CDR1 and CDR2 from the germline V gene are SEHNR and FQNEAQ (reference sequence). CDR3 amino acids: CASNERVGWGAFF. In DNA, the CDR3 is TGTGCCAGCAACGAGAGGGTGGGTTGGGGAGCTTTCTTT. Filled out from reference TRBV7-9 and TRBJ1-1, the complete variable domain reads DTGVSQNPRHKITKRGQNVTFRCDPISEHNRLYWYRQTLGQGPEFLTYFQNEAQLEKSRLLSDRFSAERPKGSFSTLEIQRTEQGDSAMYLCASNERVGWGAFFGQGTRLTVV.